The 20 T cell receptor beta chains presented below share a single source sample, sequenced in a study of CD8+ T cells in alopecia areata. The sorting of pooled cutaneous lymph node cells relied on CD4, CD8alpha, NKG2D, NKG2ACE and other markers. Extracted from the samples, RNA was reverse transcribed into cDNA to serve as the sequencing template. Profiled with immunoSEQ multiplex PCR; TCRdb holds only in-frame clones, not every one. This sample shows about 270,000 clones and no singletons; 1.2% rests with the ten largest. Sequencing input: CD4+ T cells sorted from a lymph node. Receptors were obtained from a C3H/HeJ mouse with alopecia areata. The strain is characterized by the MHC haplotype H2-k.

On this clone: Germline and genes here are mouse. The CDR3 extends 4 residues past the end of the read, so its final part is completed from the germline J gene. The rearrangement joins TRBV13-3 to TRBJ2-3; weak D call: TRBD1 (5 bases). V shed 6 bases and J shed 1 base, with 9 bases lying between them. The CDR3 runs 13 residues. Germline V CDR1 and CDR2: NNHDY, SYVADS. The CDR3 spells CASTLGGAETLYF. CDR3 DNA (partial): TGTGCCAGCACCTTAGGGGGTGCAGAA.

With respect to this clone: Gene and germline names: mouse. The read halts 4 residues ahead of the CDR3 end, with the missing end drawn from the germline J gene. The chain couples TRBV13-3 to TRBJ2-5, with 8 bases that match TRBD1. CDR3 length equals 15 residues. Germline V lookup: CDR1 NNHDY, CDR2 SYVADS. CDR3 in amino acids: CASSERLTGGDTQYF. CDR3 bases read: TGTGCCAGCAGTGAGAGGCTTACAGGGGGTGAC.

Regarding this clone: Mouse gene names and germline throughout. Sequencing ends 4 residues short of the CDR3 end; the germline J gene provides the rest. The chain combines TRBV31 with TRBJ2-5, with D perhaps TRBD2 (7 bases). Trimming pared 0 bases from V and 1 base from J, leaving 11 bases between. CDR3 length: 15 amino acids. Per the germline V gene, CDR1 is GKSSPN and CDR2 is SITVG. The part of the CDR3 DNA that was read is TGTGCCTGGAGTCTTCGGGGGGCCGACCAAGAC. Amino acids: CAWSLRGADQD. The whole CDR3 sequence reads CAWSLRGADQDTQYF.

This clone was found a few times. The germline and genes are mouse ones. The read falls 4 residues short of the CDR3 end, and the missing part is taken from the germline J gene. V usage is TRBV5 and J usage is TRBJ2-2, with a possible D match to TRBD1 (5 bases). Germline V gene lookup returns CDR1 LGHNA and CDR2 YNLKQL (reference sequence). This CDR3 is built from 15 residues. Trimming shortened V by 0 bases and J by 3 bases, and 8 bases separated the two germline ends. CDR3 sequence reads: CASSQDRVDTGQLYF. The sequenced part of the CDR3 DNA is TGTGCCAGCAGCCAAGACAGGGTGGACACCGGG.

This clone has more than one count but fewer than ten. Mouse gene names apply. Sequencing ends 4 residues short of the CDR3 end; the germline J gene provides the rest. Other DNA sequences within the sample encode an identical CDR3. This rearrangement joins TRBV13-2 to TRBJ1-2; 11 nucleotides agree with TRBD1. This CDR3 region has 15 residues. Germline V gene data show CDR1 as NNHNN and CDR2 as SYGAGS (reference sequence). The ends lost 0 bases at V and 3 bases at J; junction bases unmatched: 1. The CDR3 sequence: CASGDVGQGDSDYTF. The part of the CDR3 DNA that was read is TGTGCCAGCGGTGATGTGGGACAGGGGGACTCC.

Details on this clone: These gene names are mouse names. From the germline J gene comes the end of the CDR3, since the read stops 4 residues before it. At the DNA level, this CDR3 is encoded by other sequences in the same sample as well. This chain joins TRBV5 and TRBJ2-1; 8 nucleotides align to TRBD2. This CDR3 region has 16 residues. Germline CDR1 LGHNA, CDR2 YNLKQL (reference sequence). V lost 0 bases, J lost 1 base, and 2 bases stayed unmatched. CDR3 protein: CASSQEGGLNYAEQFF. The CDR3 bases that were read are TGTGCCAGCAGCCAAGAGGGGGGGCTGAACTATGCT.

To note about this clone: Each gene name is a mouse one. Read sequence stops 4 residues before the CDR3 end, and the germline J gene provides the missing end. Other DNA sequences in this specimen translate into the identical CDR3. The genes are TRBV19 and TRBJ2-7; 10 nucleotides agree with TRBD1. This CDR3 has 13 residues. Germline V gene data show CDR1 as FNHDT and CDR2 as SITEND (reference sequence). The part of the CDR3 DNA that was read is TGTGCCAGCAGTAGACAGGGGGCTGAT. Its protein product is CASSRQGAD. Given in full, the CDR3 is CASSRQGADEQYF.

This clone was observed a few times. Each gene name is a mouse one. The DNA read from the CDR3 is TGTGCCAGCGGTGCGACAGGGGTTAATTCGCCC. Its protein is CASGATGVNSP. The complete CDR3 reads CASGATGVNSPLYF. The genes are TRBV13-2 and TRBJ1-6; 8 nucleotides line up with TRBD1. Read coverage stops 3 residues before the CDR3 terminus; the germline J gene supplies the remainder. TRBJ1-6 counts as an open reading frame of uncertain function. The length of the CDR3 is 14 residues. Germline-derived CDR1 and CDR2 are NNHNN and SYGAGS (reference sequence). The V gene end was trimmed by 3 bases and the J gene end by 6 bases; junction bases not matched to a gene: 2.

This clone was seen only a few times. Each gene name is a mouse one. The sequenced fragment ends 4 residues before the CDR3 boundary, so the rest is inferred from the germline J gene. The chain employs TRBV31 and TRBJ2-7, with 7 nucleotides matching TRBD1. Germline CDR1 is GKSSPN and CDR2 is SITVG. The CDR3 is made up of 11 amino acids. CDR3 in amino acids: CAWTTGYEQYF. CDR3 bases read: TGTGCCTGGACGACAGGGTAT.

This clone was counted a few times. Genes here carry mouse names. Coverage ceases 4 residues before the CDR3 finishes, and the germline J gene fills in the end. This chain links TRBV13-3 with TRBJ2-2, with 9 bases identical to TRBD1. The CDR3 is 14 residues long. V lost 2 bases and J lost 4; bases outside the gene matches: 0. Germline V gives CDR1 NNHDY, CDR2 SYVADS. The CDR3 sequence is CASSEDRGTGQLYF. CDR3 DNA (partial): TGTGCCAGCAGTGAGGACAGGGGCACCGGG.

This clone was observed a handful of times. The gene names here belong to mouse. The observed sequence ends 4 residues before the CDR3 terminus, with the missing tail filled in from the germline J gene. The same CDR3 arises from other DNA sequences in this sample as well. V usage is TRBV1 and J usage is TRBJ2-5, with D possibly being TRBD1 (5 bases). Germline assignment: CDR1 NSQYPW and CDR2 LRSPGD (reference sequence). The CDR3 has 14 residues. The germline V and J ends were trimmed by 2 bases and 2 bases, with 8 bases remaining between them. The CDR3 spells CTCSAPTVQDTQYF. The part of the CDR3 DNA that was read is TGCACCTGCAGTGCACCGACAGTCCAAGAC.

This clone was counted only a few times. The gene symbols are mouse symbols. The CDR3 end falls 4 residues outside the read, so it is completed with the germline J gene. The rearrangement links TRBV19 to TRBJ2-3; 8 positions agree with TRBD1. This CDR3 comprises 17 residues. V lost 1 base, J lost 0 bases, and 7 bases stayed unmatched. Germline CDR1 reads FNHDT; CDR2 reads SITEND (reference sequence). CDR3 bases read: TGTGCCAGCAGTATAACCGGCAGGGGGCTTAGTGCAGAA. Protein: CASSITGRGLSAE. The entire CDR3 reads CASSITGRGLSAETLYF.

This clone has more than one count but fewer than ten. Mouse gene names apply. The CDR3 goes on 4 residues after the read ends, and that part is filled in from the germline J gene. J is TRBJ2-5 and V is TRBV13-2, with 8 bases that match TRBD2. This CDR3 is 15 amino acids long. Germline values: CDR1 NNHNN, CDR2 SYGAGS (reference sequence). CDR3 protein: CASGDFWGARDTQYF. The part of the CDR3 DNA that was read is TGTGCCAGCGGTGATTTCTGGGGGGCGCGGGAC.

The sample holds a few counts of this clone. Gene names refer to mouse genes. The read ends 4 residues early relative to the CDR3; the germline J gene fills the gap. The chain is built from TRBV13-3 and TRBJ2-1; TRBD1 matches 11 bases. V lost 6 bases, J lost 0 bases, and 2 bases stayed unmatched. CDR3 length: 15 amino acids. CDR1 NNHDY and CDR2 SYVADS come from the germline V gene. This chain's CDR3 is CASKGQGVNYAEQFF. CDR3 bases read: TGTGCCAGCAAGGGACAGGGGGTTAACTATGCT.

This clone was counted only a few times. Gene names and germline match the mouse. The DNA ends 4 residues before the CDR3 does, and the rest of the CDR3 is filled in from the germline J gene. This specimen includes other DNA sequences encoding the same CDR3. This chain uses TRBV31 with TRBJ2-1; 8 positions agree with TRBD2. Unmatched junction bases numbered 0, after V lost 0 bases and J lost 2 bases. CDR1 GKSSPN and CDR2 SITVG come from the germline V gene. CDR3 size: 14 residues. The CDR3 bases that were read are TGTGCCTGGAGTCTCTGGGGGGACTATGCT. This translates into CAWSLWGDYA. The complete CDR3 reads CAWSLWGDYAEQFF. The full variable domain, rest sourced from reference TRBV31 and TRBJ2-1, is AQTIHQWPVAEIKAVGSPLSLGCTIKGKSSPNLYWYWQATGGTLQQLFYSITVGQVESVVQLNLSASRPKDDQFILSTEKLLLSHSGFYLCAWSLWGDYAEQFFGPGTRLTVL.

This clone was seen repeatedly, ten times or more. Mouse names are used for the genes. The read ends 4 residues early relative to the CDR3; the germline J gene fills the gap. The sample contains more than one DNA sequence encoding this CDR3. The chain has TRBV13-2 and TRBJ2-5; 10 positions match TRBD1. Germline V lookup: CDR1 NNHNN, CDR2 SYGAGS (reference sequence). The CDR3 spans 13 residues. Incomplete CDR3 DNA: TGTGCCAGCGGTGGACAGGGGGCAGAC. As protein: CASGGQGAD. The complete CDR3 reads CASGGQGADTQYF.

This clone has only a few counts. Gene names refer to mouse genes. The same CDR3 arises from other DNA sequences in this sample as well. The CDR3 sequence is CASSIQGRNTGQLYF. Partial CDR3 DNA: TGTGCCAGCAGTATACAGGGGCGGAACACCGGG. The rearrangement joins TRBV19 to TRBJ2-2, with D possibly being TRBD1 (6 bases). The sequenced fragment ends 4 residues before the CDR3 boundary, so the rest is inferred from the germline J gene. This CDR3 region has 15 residues. V lost 1 base and J 2 bases, leaving 9 bases between the germline ends. CDR1 and CDR2 from the germline V gene are FNHDT and SITEND (reference sequence).

This clone was seen a handful of times. These gene names are mouse names. Coverage ceases 4 residues before the CDR3 finishes, and the germline J gene fills in the end. The chain employs TRBV31 and TRBJ2-1; D might be TRBD1 (5 bases). This CDR3 has 14 residues. Trimming removed 0 bases from V and 0 bases from J, with 6 bases in between. Per the germline V gene, CDR1 is GKSSPN and CDR2 is SITVG. CDR3 loop: CAWSLGDNYAEQFF. The part of the CDR3 DNA that was read is TGTGCCTGGAGTCTAGGGGATAACTATGCT. Full variable domain (missing parts from reference TRBV31 and TRBJ2-1): AQTIHQWPVAEIKAVGSPLSLGCTIKGKSSPNLYWYWQATGGTLQQLFYSITVGQVESVVQLNLSASRPKDDQFILSTEKLLLSHSGFYLCAWSLGDNYAEQFFGPGTRLTVL.

To note about this clone: All gene names here are mouse names. The read gets to within 4 residues of the CDR3 end, and the germline J gene fills in the rest. The V call is TRBV19, the J call TRBJ1-2; tentatively, D is TRBD1 (6 bases). V was clipped by 3 bases and J by 3 bases, with 12 bases between them. Germline lookup yields CDR1 FNHDT and CDR2 SITEND (reference sequence). The CDR3 runs 14 residues. CDR3: CASSRTPGDSDYTF. The DNA read from the CDR3 is TGTGCCAGCAGTAGGACCCCAGGGGACTCC.

This clone came up a few times. Genes here carry mouse names. The CDR3 loop is CTCSDRGSYNSPLYF. The sequenced CDR3 bases are TGCACCTGCAGTGACAGGGGTTCCTATAATTCGCCC. V usage is TRBV1 and J usage is TRBJ1-6; 7 positions agree with TRBD1. The CDR3 is cut off 3 residues early in the read; its end comes from the germline J gene. TRBJ1-6 is recorded as an ORF, its role being uncertain. Germline V gene lookup returns CDR1 NSQYPW and CDR2 LRSPGD (reference sequence). Trimming removed 4 bases from V and 0 bases from J; junction bases left unmatched: 0. The CDR3 spans 15 residues.